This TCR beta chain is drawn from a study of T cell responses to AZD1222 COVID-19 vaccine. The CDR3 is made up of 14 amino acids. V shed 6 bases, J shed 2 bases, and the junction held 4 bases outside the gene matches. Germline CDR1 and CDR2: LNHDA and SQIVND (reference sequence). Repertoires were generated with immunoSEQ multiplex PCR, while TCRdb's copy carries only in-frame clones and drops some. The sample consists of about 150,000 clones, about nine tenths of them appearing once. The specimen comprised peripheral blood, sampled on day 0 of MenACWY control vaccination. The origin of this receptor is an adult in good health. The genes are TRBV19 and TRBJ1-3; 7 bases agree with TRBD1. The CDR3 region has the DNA TGTGCCAGTAGAAATAGGGGGCCTGGAAACACCATATATTTT. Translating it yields CASRNRGPGNTIYF.